The next 3 T cell receptor beta chains were all read from a single sample in a study of lung T cells in sarcoidosis with Löfgren's syndrome. Each CDR3 protein gets one entry after TCRdb re-called the reads with MiXCR. The sample has roughly 63,000 distinct CDR3 sequences, around 20% seen once; the top ten hold about 2.3%. The sequencing sample was made of CD4+ T cells from PBMCs. The receptors were gathered from a human donor with sarcoidosis (Löfgren's syndrome or another form), or a control subject (not recorded which).

Points on this clonotype: This clone may be a read error of a much larger clone one base away. The chain employs TRBV28 and TRBJ2-7, with D possibly being TRBD2 (7 bases). CDR1 and CDR2 from the germline V gene are MDHEN and SYDVKM. The CDR3 has 15 amino acids. V was clipped by 3 bases and J by 3 bases, with 15 bases between them. CDR3 sequence: CASSLWGGPYYEQYV. Written as DNA, the CDR3 is TGTGCCAGCAGTTTGTGGGGGGGGCCGTACTACGAGCAGTACGTC.

The chain uses TRBV4-3 and TRBJ2-1; D might be TRBD2 (6 bases). There are 17 residues in the CDR3. V dropped 2 bases and J dropped 2 bases, with 16 bases sitting between them. In germline, CDR1 is LGHNA, CDR2 YSLEER. For the CDR3, the DNA is TGCGCCAGCAGCCAACACACCGGGACTCCTACCTACAATGAGCAGTTCTTC. It is translated as CASSQHTGTPTYNEQFF.

This chain joins TRBV2 and TRBJ1-2; TRBD1 aligns across 7 bases. The CDR3 length is 15 residues. The germline CDR1 and CDR2 sequences are SNHLY and FYNNEI. Trimming removed 6 bases from V and 2 bases from J; junction bases left unmatched: 9. The CDR3 region is CASSPRDSPNYGYTF. CDR3 in DNA: TGTGCCAGCAGCCCCCGGGACAGCCCCAACTATGGCTACACCTTC.